The present entry profiles one T cell receptor (beta chain) with its context. Its cognate antigen is unknown. The data were obtained in a study of cytomegalovirus exposure and HLA in healthy donors. Looking at the study overall: Out of approximately 400 genotyped donors, roughly 80% belonged to the Caucasian-associated ancestry cluster. Findings and limits, study-wide: The sole available immune exposure information was CMV serostatus.

PCR primers comprised 60 Vbeta and 13 Jbeta primers. The repertoire was sequenced with immunoSEQ multiplex PCR; TCRdb's copy has only in-frame clones and lacks some. The repertoire holds 160,000 or so clones, with roughly 85% as singletons. The CDR3 spans 15 residues. Per germline, CDR1 SQVTM and CDR2 ANQGSEA. This clonotype originated in a man between 18 and 29 years old in good health and CMV-seropositive. The rearrangement uses TRBV29-1 and TRBJ2-5, with 10 bases matching TRBD1. The sequenced sample consisted of PBMCs. This CDR3 is CSHQPATGGLETQYF. DNA of the CDR3: TGCAGTCATCAACCGGCGACAGGGGGCCTAGAGACCCAGTACTTC.